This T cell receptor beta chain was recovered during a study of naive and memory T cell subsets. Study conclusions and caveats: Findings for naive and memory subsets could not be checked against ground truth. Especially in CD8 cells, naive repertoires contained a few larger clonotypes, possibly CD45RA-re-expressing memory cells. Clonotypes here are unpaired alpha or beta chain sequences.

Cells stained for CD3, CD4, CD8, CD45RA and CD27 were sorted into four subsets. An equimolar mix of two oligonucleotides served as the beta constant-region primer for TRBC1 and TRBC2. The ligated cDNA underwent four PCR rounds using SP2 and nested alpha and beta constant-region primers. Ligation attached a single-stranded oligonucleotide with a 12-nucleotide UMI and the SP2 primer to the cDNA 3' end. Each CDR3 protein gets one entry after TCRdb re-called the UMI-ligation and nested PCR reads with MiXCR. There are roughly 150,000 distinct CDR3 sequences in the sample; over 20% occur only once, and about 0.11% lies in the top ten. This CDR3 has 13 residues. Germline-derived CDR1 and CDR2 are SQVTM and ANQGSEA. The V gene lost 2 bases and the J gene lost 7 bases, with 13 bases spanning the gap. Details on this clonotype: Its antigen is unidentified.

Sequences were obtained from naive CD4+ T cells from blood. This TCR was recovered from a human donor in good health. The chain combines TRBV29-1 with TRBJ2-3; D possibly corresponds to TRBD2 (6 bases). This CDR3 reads CSVERASGYTQYF. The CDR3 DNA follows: TGCAGCGTTGAACGGGCCAGCGGGTATACGCAGTATTTT.